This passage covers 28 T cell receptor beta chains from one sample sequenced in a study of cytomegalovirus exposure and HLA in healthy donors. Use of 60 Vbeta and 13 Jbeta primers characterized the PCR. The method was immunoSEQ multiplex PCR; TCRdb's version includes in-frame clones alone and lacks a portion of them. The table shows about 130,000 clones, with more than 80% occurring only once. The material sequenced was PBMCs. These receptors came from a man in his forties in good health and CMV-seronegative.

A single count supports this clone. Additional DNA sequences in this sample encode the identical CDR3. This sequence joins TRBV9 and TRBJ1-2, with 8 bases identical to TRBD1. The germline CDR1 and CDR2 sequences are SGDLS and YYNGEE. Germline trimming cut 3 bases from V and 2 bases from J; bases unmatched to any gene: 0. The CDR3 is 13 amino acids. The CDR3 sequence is CASSGQGNYGYTF. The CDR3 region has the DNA TGTGCCAGCAGCGGACAGGGGAACTATGGCTACACCTTC.

The CDR3, as DNA: TGTGCCAGCAGGGGATTACCCCGACAGGGGGAGTTTGGCTACACCTTC. Translated: CASRGLPRQGEFGYTF. The V call is TRBV27, the J call TRBJ1-2, with TRBD1 matching 9 bases. Trimming removed 6 bases from V and 7 bases from J; junction bases left unmatched: 15. This CDR3 contains 16 residues. Germline V gene sequence: CDR1 MNHEY, CDR2 SMNVEV (reference sequence).

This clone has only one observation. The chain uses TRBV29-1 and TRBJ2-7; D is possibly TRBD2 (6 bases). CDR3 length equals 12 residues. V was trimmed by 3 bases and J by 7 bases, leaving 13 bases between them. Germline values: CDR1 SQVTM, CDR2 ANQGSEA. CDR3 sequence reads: CSVDERAGEQYF. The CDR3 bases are TGCAGCGTTGACGAACGGGCGGGGGAGCAGTACTTC.

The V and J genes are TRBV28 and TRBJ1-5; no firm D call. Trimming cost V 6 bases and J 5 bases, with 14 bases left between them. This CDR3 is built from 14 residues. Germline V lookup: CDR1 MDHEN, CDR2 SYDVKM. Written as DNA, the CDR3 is TGTGCCAGCAGCGCACCAGGTGGGTATCAGCCCCAGCATTTT. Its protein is CASSAPGGYQPQHF.

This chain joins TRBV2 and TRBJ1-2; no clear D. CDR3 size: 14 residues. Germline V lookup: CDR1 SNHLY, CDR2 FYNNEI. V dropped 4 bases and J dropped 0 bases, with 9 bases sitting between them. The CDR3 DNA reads TGTGCCAGCAGTGGTGACACCGCTAACTATGGCTACACCTTC. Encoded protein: CASSGDTANYGYTF.

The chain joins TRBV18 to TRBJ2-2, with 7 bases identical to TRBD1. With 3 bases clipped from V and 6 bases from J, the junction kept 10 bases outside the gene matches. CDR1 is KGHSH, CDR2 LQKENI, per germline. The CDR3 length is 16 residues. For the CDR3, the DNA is TGTGCCAGCTCACCCGCGGACAGGATTGCGGCCGGGGAGCTGTTTTTT. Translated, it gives CASSPADRIAAGELFF.

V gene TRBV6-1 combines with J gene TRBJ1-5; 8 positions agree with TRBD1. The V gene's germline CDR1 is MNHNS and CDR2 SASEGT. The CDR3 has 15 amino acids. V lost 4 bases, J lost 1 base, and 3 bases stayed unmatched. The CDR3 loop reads CASSATGESNQPQHF. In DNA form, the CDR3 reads TGTGCCAGCAGTGCGACAGGGGAGAGCAATCAGCCCCAGCATTTT.

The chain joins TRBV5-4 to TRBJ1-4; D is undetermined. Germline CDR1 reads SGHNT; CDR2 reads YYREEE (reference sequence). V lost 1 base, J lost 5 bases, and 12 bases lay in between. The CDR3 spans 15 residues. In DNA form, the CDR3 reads TGTGCCAGCAGCTTGCGAAGCCGGGGAAATGAAAAACTGTTTTTT. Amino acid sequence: CASSLRSRGNEKLFF.

The CDR3 is CASSLGQTYNEQFF. In DNA, the CDR3 is TGTGCCAGCAGCTTAGGCCAGACCTACAATGAGCAGTTCTTC. The chain recombines TRBV7-8 with TRBJ2-1; D unresolved. V dropped 1 base and J dropped 2 bases, with 6 bases sitting between them. This CDR3 contains 14 residues. CDR1 is SGHVS and CDR2 is FQNEAQ in the germline V gene.

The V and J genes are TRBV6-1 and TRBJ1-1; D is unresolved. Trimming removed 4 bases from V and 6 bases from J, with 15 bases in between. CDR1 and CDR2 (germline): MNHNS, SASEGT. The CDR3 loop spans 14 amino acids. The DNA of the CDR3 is TGTGCCAGCAGTGGACTAGGGAGCTGGCCTGAAGCTTTCTTT. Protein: CASSGLGSWPEAFF.

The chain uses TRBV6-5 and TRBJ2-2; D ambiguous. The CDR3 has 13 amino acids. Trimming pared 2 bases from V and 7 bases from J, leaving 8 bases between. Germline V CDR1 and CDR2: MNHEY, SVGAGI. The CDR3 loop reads CASSYPASGELFF. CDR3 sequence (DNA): TGTGCCAGCAGTTACCCCGCCAGCGGGGAGCTGTTTTTT.

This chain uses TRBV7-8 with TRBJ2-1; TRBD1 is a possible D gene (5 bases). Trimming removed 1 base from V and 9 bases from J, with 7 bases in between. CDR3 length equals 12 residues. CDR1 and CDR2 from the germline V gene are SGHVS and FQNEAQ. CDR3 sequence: CASSLDQGEQFF. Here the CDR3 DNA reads TGTGCCAGCAGCTTAGATCAGGGTGAGCAGTTCTTC. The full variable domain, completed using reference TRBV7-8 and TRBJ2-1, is GAGVSQSPRYKVAKRGQDVALRCDPISGHVSLFWYQQALGQGPEFLTYFQNEAQLDKSGLPSDRFFAERPEGSVSTLKIQRTQQEDSAVYLCASSLDQGEQFFGPGTRLTVL.

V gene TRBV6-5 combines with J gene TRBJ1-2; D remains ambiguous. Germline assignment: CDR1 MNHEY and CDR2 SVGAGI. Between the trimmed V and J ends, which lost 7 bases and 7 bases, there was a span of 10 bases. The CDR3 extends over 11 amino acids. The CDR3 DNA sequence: TGTGCCAGCATTGGCAATGGTGGCTACACCTTC. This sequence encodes CASIGNGGYTF.

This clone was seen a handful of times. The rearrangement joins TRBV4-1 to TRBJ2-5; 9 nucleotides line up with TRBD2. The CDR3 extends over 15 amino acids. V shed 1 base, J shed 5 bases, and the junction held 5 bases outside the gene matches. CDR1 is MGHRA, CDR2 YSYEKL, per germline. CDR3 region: CASSQVLAGTETQYF. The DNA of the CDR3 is TGCGCCAGCAGCCAAGTCCTAGCGGGGACGGAGACCCAGTACTTC.

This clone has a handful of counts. The CDR3 region has the DNA TGTGCCAGCAGTTTACTCGGGGAGGCCTACGAGCAGTACTTC. Its protein is CASSLLGEAYEQYF. J is TRBJ2-7 and V is TRBV27, with D possibly TRBD2 on 6 matching bases. The germline V and J ends were trimmed by 2 bases and 2 bases, with 10 bases remaining between them. In germline, CDR1 is MNHEY, CDR2 SMNVEV (reference sequence). CDR3 length: 14 residues.

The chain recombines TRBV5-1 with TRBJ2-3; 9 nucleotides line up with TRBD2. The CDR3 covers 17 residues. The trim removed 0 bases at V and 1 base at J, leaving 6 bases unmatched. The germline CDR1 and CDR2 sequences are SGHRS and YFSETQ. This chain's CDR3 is CASSLGGRATRTDTQYF. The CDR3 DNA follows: TGCGCCAGCAGCTTGGGCGGGAGGGCCACTCGCACAGATACGCAGTATTTT.

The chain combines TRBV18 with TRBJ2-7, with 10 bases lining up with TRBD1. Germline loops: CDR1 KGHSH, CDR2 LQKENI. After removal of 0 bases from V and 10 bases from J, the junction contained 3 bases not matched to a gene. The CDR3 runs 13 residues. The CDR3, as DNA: TGTGCCAGCTCACCACCGGGGGACAGGGGACAGTACTTC. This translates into CASSPPGDRGQYF.

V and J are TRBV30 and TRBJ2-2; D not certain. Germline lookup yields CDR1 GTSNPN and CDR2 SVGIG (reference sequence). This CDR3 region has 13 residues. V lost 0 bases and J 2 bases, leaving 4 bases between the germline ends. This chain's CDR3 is CAWSVSNTGELFF. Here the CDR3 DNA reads TGTGCCTGGAGTGTTAGTAACACCGGGGAGCTGTTTTTT. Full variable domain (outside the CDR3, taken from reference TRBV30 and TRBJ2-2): SQTIHQWPATLVQPVGSPLSLECTVEGTSNPNLYWYRQAAGRGLQLLFYSVGIGQISSEVPQNLSASRPQDRQFILSSKKLLLSDSGFYLCAWSVSNTGELFFGEGSRLTVL.

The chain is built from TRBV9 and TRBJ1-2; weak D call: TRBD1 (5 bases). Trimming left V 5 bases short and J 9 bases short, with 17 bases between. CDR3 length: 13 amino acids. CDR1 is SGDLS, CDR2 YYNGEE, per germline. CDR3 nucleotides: TGTGCCAGCAGTCCACCTCAGGGTGGTCGCTACACCTTC. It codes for CASSPPQGGRYTF.

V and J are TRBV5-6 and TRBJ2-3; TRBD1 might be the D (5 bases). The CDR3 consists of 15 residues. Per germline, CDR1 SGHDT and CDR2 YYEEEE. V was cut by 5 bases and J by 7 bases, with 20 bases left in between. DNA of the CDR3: TGTGCCAGCAGGATTCAGGGTTACCCACAGAATACGCAGTATTTT. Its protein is CASRIQGYPQNTQYF.

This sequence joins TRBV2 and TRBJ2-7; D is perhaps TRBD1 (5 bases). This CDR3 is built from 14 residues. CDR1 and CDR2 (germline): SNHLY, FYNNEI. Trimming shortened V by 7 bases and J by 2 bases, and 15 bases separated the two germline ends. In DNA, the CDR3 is TGTGCCAGCACCCGATCAGGGATAGCCTACGAGCAGTACTTC. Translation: CASTRSGIAYEQYF.

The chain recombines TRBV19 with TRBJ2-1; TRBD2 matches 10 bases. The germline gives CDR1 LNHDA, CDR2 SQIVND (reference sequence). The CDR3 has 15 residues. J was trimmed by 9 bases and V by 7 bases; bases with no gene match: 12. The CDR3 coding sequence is TGTGCCAGTACGCCTTCGAGCGGGGGGGCTCGTGAGCAGTTCTTC. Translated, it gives CASTPSSGGAREQFF.

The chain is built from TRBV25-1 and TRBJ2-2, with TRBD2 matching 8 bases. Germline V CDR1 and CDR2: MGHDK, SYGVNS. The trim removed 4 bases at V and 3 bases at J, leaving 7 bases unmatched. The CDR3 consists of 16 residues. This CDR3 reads CASSGDSGKDTGELFF. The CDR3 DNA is TGTGCCAGCAGTGGAGATAGCGGGAAGGACACCGGGGAGCTGTTTTTT.

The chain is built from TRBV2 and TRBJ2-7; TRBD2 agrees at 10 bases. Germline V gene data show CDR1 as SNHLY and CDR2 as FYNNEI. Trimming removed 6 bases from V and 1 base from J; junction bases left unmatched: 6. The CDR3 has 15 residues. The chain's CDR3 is CASRTRAGGSYEQYF. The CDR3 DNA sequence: TGTGCCAGCAGGACCAGAGCGGGAGGGTCCTACGAGCAGTACTTC.

Written as DNA, the CDR3 is TGTGCCAGCAGCTTATATGCGGGACAGGGGATCGGCTACACCTTC. Its translation: CASSLYAGQGIGYTF. This chain connects TRBV7-2 to TRBJ1-2; 10 bases align to TRBD1. In germline, CDR1 is SGHTA, CDR2 FQGNSA. This CDR3 contains 15 residues. The V gene end was trimmed by 2 bases and the J gene end by 8 bases; junction bases not matched to a gene: 8. The whole variable domain, remainder taken from reference TRBV7-2 and TRBJ1-2, is GAGVSQSPSNKVTEKGKDVELRCDPISGHTALYWYRQSLGQGLEFLIYFQGNSAPDKSGLPSDRFSAERTGGSVSTLTIQRTQQEDSAVYLCASSLYAGQGIGYTFGSGTRLTVV.

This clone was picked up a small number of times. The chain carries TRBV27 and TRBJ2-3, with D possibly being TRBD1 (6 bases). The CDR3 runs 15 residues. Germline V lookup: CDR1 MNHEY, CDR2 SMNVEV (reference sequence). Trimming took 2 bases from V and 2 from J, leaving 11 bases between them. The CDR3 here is CASSLEDRYTDTQYF. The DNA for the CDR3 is TGTGCCAGCAGTTTAGAGGACAGATACACAGATACGCAGTATTTT.

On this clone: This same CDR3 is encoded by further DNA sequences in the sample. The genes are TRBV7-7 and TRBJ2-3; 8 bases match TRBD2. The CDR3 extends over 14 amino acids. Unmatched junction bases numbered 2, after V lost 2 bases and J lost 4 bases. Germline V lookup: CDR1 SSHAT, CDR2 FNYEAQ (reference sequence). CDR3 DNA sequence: TGTGCCAGCAGCTTAACGGGGGGGGCAGATACGCAGTATTTT. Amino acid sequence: CASSLTGGADTQYF.

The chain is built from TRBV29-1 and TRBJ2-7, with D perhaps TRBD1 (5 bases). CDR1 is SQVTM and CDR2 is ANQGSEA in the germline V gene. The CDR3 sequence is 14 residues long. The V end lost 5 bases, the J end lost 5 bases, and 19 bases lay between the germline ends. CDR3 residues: CSVLQTEFGHEQYF. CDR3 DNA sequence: TGCAGCGTTCTCCAGACAGAGTTTGGTCACGAGCAGTACTTC.